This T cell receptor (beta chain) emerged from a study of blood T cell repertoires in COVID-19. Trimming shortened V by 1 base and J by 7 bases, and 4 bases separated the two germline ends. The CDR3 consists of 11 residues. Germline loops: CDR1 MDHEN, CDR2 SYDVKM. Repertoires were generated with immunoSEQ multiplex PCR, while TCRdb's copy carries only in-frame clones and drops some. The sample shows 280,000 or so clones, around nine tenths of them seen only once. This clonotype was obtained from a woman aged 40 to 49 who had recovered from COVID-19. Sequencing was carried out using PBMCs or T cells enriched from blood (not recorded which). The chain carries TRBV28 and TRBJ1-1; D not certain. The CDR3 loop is CASSLFGEAFF. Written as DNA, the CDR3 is TGTGCCAGCAGTTTATTCGGTGAAGCTTTCTTT.